Below, one T cell receptor beta chain is given with its context. Its cognate antigen is unknown. CDR3 length equals 14 residues. Per germline, CDR1 LNHDA and CDR2 SQIVND (reference sequence). The germline V and J ends were trimmed by 3 bases and 5 bases, with 14 bases remaining between them. Unstimulated Tregs (CD4+CD25+CD127-) and CD4+CD25- non-Tregs were sorted from PBMCs. This sample is part of a study of Tregs in tolerant kidney transplant recipients. About the research overall: Related graft donors supplied nonmyeloablative bone marrow transplants, and mixed chimerism was transient.

The study, taken as a whole, reports: Antigen-driven expansion was suggested because donor-specific Tregs expanded more than all Tregs in tolerant patients.

Generated by immunoSEQ multiplex PCR, the TCRdb table keeps only in-frame clones and is missing some. This sample has some 80,000 clones, with around 98% found just once. The sequence derives from a human donor who received a combined kidney and bone marrow transplant. Here the sequenced sample was CD4+ T cells from blood, taken before the transplant. V usage is TRBV19 and J usage is TRBJ2-7; D gene unclear. In DNA form, the CDR3 reads TGTGCCAGTAGTATCGTAGCTATGTTCCACGAGCAGTACTTC. This encodes CASSIVAMFHEQYF.